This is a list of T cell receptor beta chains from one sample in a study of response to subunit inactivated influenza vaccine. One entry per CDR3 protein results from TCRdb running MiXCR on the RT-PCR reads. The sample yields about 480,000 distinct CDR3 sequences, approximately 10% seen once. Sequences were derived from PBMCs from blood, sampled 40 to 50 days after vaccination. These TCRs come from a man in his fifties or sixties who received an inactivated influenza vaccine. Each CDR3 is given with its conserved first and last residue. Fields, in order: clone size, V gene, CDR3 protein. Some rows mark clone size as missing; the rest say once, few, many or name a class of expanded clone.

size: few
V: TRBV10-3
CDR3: CAIAGTGATRYF

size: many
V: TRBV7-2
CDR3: CASSRGATQYF

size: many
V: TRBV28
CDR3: CASSIRQYYEQYF

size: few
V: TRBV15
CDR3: CATSRRGSNTGELFF

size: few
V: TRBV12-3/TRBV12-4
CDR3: CASSLELKSLAGGTQYF

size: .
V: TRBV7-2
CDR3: CASSAPGLEYNEQFF

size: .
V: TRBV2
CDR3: CASRVDTLSYNEQFF

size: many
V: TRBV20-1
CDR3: CSARKGLGNTIYF

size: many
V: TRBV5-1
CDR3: CASSSGHRDTDTQYF

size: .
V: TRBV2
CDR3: CASGQGQRRADTQYF

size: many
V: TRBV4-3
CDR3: CASSQVFLAGQETQYF

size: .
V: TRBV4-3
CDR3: CASSQLFRSSYNEQFF

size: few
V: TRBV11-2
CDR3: CASSLLAGGTQYF

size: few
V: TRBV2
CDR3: CASSVPPGVDSPLHF

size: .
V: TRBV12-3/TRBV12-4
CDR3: CASSPHKDSRDGYTF

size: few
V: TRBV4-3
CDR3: CASSRGTSGRPLSEQYF

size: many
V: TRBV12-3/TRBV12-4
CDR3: CASSLLRTSEQFF

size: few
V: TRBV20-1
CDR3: CSARDHVTQETQYF

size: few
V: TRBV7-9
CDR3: CASSLAHSASGSYEQYF

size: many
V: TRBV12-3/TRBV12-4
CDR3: CASSLSGTTYEQYF

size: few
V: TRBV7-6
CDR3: CASSEGTGPRDTQYF

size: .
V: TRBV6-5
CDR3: CASSYPYGQGYSNQPQHF

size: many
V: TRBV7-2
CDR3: CASSLVGGVYNEQFF

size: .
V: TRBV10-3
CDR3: CAISEASSYNEQFF

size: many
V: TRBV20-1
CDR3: CSASDIRGRNQPQHF

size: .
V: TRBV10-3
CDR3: CAVKREGSENIQYF

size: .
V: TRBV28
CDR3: CASAGRPNSYEQYF

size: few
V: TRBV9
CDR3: CASSVGGQGGNEQFF

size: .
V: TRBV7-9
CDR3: CASSLTRGVSEKLFF

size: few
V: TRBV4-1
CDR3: CASSQASTANTEAFF

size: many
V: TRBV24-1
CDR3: CATSDLPSAETQYF